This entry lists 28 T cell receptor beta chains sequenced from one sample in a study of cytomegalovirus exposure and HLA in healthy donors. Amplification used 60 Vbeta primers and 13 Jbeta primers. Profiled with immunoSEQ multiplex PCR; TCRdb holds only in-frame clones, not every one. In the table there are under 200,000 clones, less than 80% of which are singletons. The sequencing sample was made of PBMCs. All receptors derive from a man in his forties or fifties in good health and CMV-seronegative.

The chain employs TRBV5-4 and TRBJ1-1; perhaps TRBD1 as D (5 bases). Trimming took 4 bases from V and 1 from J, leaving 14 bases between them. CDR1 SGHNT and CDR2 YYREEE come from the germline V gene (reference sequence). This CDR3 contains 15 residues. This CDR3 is CASSRRGTGNTEAFF. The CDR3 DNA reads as TGTGCCAGCAGCCGCCGCGGGACGGGGAACACTGAAGCTTTCTTT.

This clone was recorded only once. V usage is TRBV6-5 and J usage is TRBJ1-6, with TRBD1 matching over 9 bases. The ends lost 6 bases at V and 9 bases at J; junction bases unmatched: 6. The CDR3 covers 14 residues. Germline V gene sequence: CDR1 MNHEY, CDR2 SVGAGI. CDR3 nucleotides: TGTGCCAGCAGAGGGGGACAGGGCGGTTCACCCCTCCACTTT. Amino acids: CASRGGQGGSPLHF.

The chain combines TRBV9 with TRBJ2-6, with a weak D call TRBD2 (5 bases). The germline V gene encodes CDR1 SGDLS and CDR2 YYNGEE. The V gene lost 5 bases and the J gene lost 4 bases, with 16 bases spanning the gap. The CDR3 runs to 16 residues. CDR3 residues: CASSGQGRGGANVLTF. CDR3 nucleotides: TGTGCCAGCAGTGGCCAAGGCCGGGGAGGGGCCAACGTCCTGACTTTC.

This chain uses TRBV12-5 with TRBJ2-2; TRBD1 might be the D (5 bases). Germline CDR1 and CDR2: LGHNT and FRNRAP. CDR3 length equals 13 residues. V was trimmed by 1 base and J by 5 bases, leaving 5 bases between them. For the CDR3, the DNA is TGTGCTAGTGGTTTGGGACAGACCGGGGAGCTGTTTTTT. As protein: CASGLGQTGELFF.

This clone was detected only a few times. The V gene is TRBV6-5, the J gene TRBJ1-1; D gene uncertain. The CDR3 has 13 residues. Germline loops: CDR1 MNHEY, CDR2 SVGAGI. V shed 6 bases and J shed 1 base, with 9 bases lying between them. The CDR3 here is CASSPRGNTEAFF. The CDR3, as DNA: TGTGCCAGCAGCCCTCGCGGGAACACTGAAGCTTTCTTT.

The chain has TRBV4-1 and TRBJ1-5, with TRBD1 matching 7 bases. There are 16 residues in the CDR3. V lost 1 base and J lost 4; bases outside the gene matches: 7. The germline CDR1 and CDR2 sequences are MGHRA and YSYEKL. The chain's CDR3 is CASSQVLGTENQPQHF. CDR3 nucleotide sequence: TGCGCCAGCAGCCAAGTGCTTGGGACAGAAAATCAGCCCCAGCATTTT.

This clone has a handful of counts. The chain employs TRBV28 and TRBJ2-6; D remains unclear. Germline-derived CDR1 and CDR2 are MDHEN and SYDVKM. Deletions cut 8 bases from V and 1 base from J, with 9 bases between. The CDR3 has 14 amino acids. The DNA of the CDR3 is TGTGCCAGCGCTTCGGAGTCTGGGGCCAACGTCCTGACTTTC. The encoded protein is CASASESGANVLTF.

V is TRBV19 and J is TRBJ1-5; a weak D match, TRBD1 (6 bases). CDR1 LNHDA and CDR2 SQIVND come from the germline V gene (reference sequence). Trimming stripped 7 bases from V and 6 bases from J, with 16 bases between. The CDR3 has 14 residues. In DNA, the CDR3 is TGTGCCAGTAACCTCAGGGGAACGGGTCAGCCCCAGCATTTT. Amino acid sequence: CASNLRGTGQPQHF. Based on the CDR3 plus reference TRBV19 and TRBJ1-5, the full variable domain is DGGITQSPKYLFRKEGQNVTLSCEQNLNHDAMYWYRQDPGQGLRLIYYSQIVNDFQKGDIAEGYSVSREKKESFPLTVTSAQKNPTAFYLCASNLRGTGQPQHFGDGTRLSIL.

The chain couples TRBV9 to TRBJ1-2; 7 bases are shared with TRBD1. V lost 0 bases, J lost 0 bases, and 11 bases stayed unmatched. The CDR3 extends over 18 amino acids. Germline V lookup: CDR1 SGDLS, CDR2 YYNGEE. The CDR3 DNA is TGTGCCAGCAGCGTAGTTGGGACAGAAACGTTAGCTAACTATGGCTACACCTTC. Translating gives CASSVVGTETLANYGYTF.

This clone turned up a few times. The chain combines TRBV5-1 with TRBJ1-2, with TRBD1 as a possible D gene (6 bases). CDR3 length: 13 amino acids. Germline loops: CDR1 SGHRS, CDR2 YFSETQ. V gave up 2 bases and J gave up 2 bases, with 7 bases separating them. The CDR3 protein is CASSFQGNYGYTF. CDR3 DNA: TGCGCCAGCAGCTTTCAGGGGAACTATGGCTACACCTTC.

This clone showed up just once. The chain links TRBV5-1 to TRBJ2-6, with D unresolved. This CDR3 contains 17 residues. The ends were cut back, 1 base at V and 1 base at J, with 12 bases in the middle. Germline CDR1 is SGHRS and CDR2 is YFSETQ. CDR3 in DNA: TGCGCCAGCAGCTTGTCGGTGAGCCTATCTGGGGCCAACGTCCTGACTTTC. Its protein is CASSLSVSLSGANVLTF. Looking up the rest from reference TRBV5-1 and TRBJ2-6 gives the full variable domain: KAGVTQTPRYLIKTRGQQVTLSCSPISGHRSVSWYQQTPGQGLQFLFEYFSETQRNKGNFPGRFSGRQFSNSRSEMNVSTLELGDSALYLCASSLSVSLSGANVLTFGAGSRLTVL.

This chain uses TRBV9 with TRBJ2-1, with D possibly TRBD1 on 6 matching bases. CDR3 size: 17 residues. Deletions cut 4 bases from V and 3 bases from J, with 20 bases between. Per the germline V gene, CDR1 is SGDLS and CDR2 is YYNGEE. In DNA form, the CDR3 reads TGTGCCAGCAGCTTCTCCCCCGACAGGACTTTCTACAATGAGCAGTTCTTC. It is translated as CASSFSPDRTFYNEQFF.

For the CDR3, the DNA is TGTGCCAGCAGGGCGGGCAAACTTATCAATCAGCCCCAGCATTTT. It encodes CASRAGKLINQPQHF. The rearrangement joins TRBV2 to TRBJ1-5, with no clear D. The V end was cut by 6 bases, the J end by 3 bases, with 15 bases between. The CDR3 contains 15 residues. Germline V CDR1 and CDR2: SNHLY, FYNNEI.

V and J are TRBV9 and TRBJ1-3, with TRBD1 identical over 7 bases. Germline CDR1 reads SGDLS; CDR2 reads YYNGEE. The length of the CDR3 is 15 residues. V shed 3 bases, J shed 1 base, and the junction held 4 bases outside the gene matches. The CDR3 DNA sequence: TGTGCCAGCAGCGCCAGACAGGGTTCTGGAAACACCATATATTTT. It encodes CASSARQGSGNTIYF.

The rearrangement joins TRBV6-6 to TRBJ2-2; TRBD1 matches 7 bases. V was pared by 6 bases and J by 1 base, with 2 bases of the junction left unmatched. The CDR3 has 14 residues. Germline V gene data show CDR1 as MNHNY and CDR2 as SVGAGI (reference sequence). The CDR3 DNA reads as TGTGCCAGCAGCCGGGACAGGAACACCGGGGAGCTGTTTTTT. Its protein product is CASSRDRNTGELFF.

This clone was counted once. DNA of the CDR3: TGTGCCAGCACTCCCCCAGGGTCTTCCCTTGGATATGGCTACACCTTC. Translation: CASTPPGSSLGYGYTF. The chain carries TRBV25-1 and TRBJ1-2; D is perhaps TRBD1 (5 bases). The CDR3 runs to 16 residues. In germline, CDR1 is MGHDK, CDR2 SYGVNS. V was cut by 7 bases and J by 5 bases, with 23 bases left in between.

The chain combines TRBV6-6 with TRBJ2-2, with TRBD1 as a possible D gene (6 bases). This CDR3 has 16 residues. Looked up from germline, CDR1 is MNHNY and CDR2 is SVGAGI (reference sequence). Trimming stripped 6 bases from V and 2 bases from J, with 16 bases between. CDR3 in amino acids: CASRRTGTQNTGELFF. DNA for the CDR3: TGTGCCAGCAGACGGACCGGGACACAAAACACCGGGGAGCTGTTTTTT.

The CDR3 here is CASCRDRSSYEQYF. The CDR3 DNA reads as TGTGCCAGCTGTAGGGACAGGAGCTCCTACGAGCAGTACTTC. The chain carries TRBV6-5 and TRBJ2-7; 8 nucleotides line up with TRBD1. Germline values: CDR1 MNHEY, CDR2 SVGAGI. The junction had 6 bases not matched to a gene; V was cut back by 8 bases and J by 0 bases. The CDR3 consists of 14 residues.

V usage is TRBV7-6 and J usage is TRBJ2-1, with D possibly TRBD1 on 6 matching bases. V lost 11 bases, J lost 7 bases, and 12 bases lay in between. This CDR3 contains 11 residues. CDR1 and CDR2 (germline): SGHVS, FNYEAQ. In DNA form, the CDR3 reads TGTGCCGTACCACAGGGTAATGAGCAGTTCTTC. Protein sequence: CAVPQGNEQFF.

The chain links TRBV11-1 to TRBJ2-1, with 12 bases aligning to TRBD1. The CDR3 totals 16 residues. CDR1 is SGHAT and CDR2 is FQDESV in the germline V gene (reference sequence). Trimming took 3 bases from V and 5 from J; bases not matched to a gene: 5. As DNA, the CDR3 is TGTGCCAGCAGCTTTCCGGGACAGGGGGCTCACAATGAGCAGTTCTTC. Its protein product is CASSFPGQGAHNEQFF.

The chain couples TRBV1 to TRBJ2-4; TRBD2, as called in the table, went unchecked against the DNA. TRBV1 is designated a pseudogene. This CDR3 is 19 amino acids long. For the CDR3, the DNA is TGCACCAGCAGCCATCAACTAGCGGGGGGGCAGTACGGCAAAAACATTCAGTACTTC. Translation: CTSSHQLAGGQYGKNIQYF.

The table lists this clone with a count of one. As DNA, the CDR3 is TGTGCCAGCAGTTACTCGAGGGACAGGGCCTATGGCTACACCTTC. It codes for CASSYSRDRAYGYTF. The chain recombines TRBV6-5 with TRBJ1-2; 9 bases agree with TRBD1. Germline CDR1 MNHEY, CDR2 SVGAGI. The ends lost 0 bases at V and 4 bases at J; junction bases unmatched: 3. The CDR3 has 15 residues.

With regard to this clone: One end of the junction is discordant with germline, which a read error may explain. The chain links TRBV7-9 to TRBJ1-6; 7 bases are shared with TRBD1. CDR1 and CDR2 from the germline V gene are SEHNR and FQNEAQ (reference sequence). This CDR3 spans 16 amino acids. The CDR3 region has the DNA TGTTCCAGCAGCCACCGAGGCGGGACAGTAGCGTCACCCCTCCACTTT. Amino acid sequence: CSSSHRGGTVASPLHF.

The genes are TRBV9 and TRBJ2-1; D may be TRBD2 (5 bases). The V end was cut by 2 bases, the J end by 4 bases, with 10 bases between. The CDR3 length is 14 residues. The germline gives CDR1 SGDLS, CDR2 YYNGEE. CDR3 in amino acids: CASSVATGYNEQFF. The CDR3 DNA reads TGTGCCAGCAGCGTGGCTACGGGGTACAATGAGCAGTTCTTC. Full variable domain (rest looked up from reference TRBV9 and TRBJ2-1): DSGVTQTPKHLITATGQRVTLRCSPRSGDLSVYWYQQSLDQGLQFLIQYYNGEERAKGNILERFSAQQFPDLHSELNLSSLELGDSALYFCASSVATGYNEQFFGPGTRLTVL.

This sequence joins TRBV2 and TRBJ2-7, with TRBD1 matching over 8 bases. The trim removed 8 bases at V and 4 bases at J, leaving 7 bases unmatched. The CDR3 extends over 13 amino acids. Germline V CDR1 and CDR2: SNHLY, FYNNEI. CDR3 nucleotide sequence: TGTGCCAGCGGAACAGGGGGAAGTTACGAGCAGTACTTC. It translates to CASGTGGSYEQYF.

The CDR3 DNA follows: TGCCTTCTAGAAGGGGTTACGAGCACAGATACGCAGTATTTT. Translated, it gives CLLEGVTSTDTQYF. The V gene is TRBV29-1, the J gene TRBJ2-3; tentative D call: TRBD1 (5 bases). The germline V gene has CDR1 SQVTM and CDR2 ANQGSEA. The CDR3 has 14 residues.

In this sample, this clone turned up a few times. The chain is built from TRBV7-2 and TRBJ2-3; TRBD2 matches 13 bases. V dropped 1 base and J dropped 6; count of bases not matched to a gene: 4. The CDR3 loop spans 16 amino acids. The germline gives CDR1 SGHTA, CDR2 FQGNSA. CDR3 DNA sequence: TGTGCCAGCAGCTTAGGACTAGCGGGAGGACATGATACGCAGTATTTT. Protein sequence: CASSLGLAGGHDTQYF.

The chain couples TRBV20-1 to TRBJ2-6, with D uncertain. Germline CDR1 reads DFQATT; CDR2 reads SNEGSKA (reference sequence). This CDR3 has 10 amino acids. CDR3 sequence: CAAGANVLTF. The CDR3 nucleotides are TGCGCGGCTGGGGCCAACGTCCTGACTTTC.